A single TCR beta chain is shown here with its context. Its specificity is unknown. Some clones are missing from TCRdb's copy, which holds only in-frame ones; the method was immunoSEQ multiplex PCR. The table records approximately 130,000 clones, 93% of them present only once. This CDR3 is built from 14 residues. Deletions cut 1 base from V and 5 bases from J, with 9 bases between. Germline CDR1 SGHTA, CDR2 FQGNSA. The data originate from a study of T cell responses to AZD1222 COVID-19 vaccine. Study information: Pooling of second doses given at about 4 or about 12 weeks was done. Regarding the study as a whole: All repertoire sampling was performed exclusively after the peak T cell response. Of spike-specific TCRs, nearly half reportedly target regions left unmutated in variants.

The chain employs TRBV7-2 and TRBJ2-1; D unresolved. This sequence originates from an adult in good health. The source was peripheral blood, collected on day 0 of AZD1222 vaccination. CDR3 coding DNA: TGTGCCAGCAGCTTAGGTTCCTGGAACAATGAGCAGTTCTTC. Translated: CASSLGSWNNEQFF.